Ten or more counts support the clone carrying this T cell receptor beta chain. This sample is part of a study of identical twins. CDR3 size: 11 residues. Trimming pared 3 bases from V and 4 bases from J, leaving 3 bases between. TCRdb recomputed calls from the 5' RACE reads with MiXCR, one row per CDR3 protein. The profile covers approximately 260,000 distinct CDR3 sequences, with more than 12% appearing a single time and 8.5% to 10% taken by the ten largest. V usage is TRBV12-3 or TRBV12-4 and J usage is TRBJ1-2; D is unresolved. Sequencing was performed on memory (CD45RO+) T cells sorted from blood. This clonotype originated in a woman under 30 in good health. CDR3 in DNA: TGTGCCAGCAGTTTTAGCTATGGCTACACCTTC. It codes for CASSFSYGYTF.